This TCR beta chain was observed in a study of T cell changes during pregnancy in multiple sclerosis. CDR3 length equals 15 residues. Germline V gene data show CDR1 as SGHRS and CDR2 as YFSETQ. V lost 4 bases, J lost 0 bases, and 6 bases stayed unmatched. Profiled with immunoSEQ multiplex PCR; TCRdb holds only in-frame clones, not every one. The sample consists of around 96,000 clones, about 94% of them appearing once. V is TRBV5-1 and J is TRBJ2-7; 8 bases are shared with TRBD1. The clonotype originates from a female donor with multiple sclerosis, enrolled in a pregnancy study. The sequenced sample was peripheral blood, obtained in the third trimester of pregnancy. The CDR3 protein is CASSGRQGSSYEQYF. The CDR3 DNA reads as TGCGCCAGCAGCGGACGACAGGGGAGCTCCTACGAGCAGTACTTC.